This T cell receptor (beta chain) was obtained from a study of cytomegalovirus exposure and HLA in healthy donors. Study-wide results and limits: It has been reported that TCR beta sequences accurately predicted the HLA-A and HLA-B alleles of most subjects.

As regards this clone: Antigen: not known.

PCR primers comprised 60 Vbeta and 13 Jbeta primers. Original methodology: In a later analysis, tens of millions of unique TCR beta chains included roughly 11 million shared by two or more donors. The method was immunoSEQ multiplex PCR; TCRdb's version includes in-frame clones alone and lacks a portion of them. D and trimming come from the DNA, and the V and J calls and clone size come from that table. The sample consists of about 210,000 clones, 81% of them appearing once. The V gene's germline CDR1 is MGHRA and CDR2 YSYEKL. V lost 2 bases to trimming and J lost 4 bases; unmatched junction nucleotides: 7. The CDR3 consists of 15 residues.

The sequence was collected from a man in his forties in good health and CMV-seropositive. The chain is built from TRBV4-1 and TRBJ1-2, with 7 bases lining up with TRBD1. The specimen sequenced was PBMCs. The CDR3 bases are TGCGCCAGCAGCCAACCTACAGGGGAGACCTATGGCTACACCTTC. Encoded protein: CASSQPTGETYGYTF.